One sample yielded the 21 T cell receptor beta chains listed below, sequenced in a study of early T cells in non-severe SARS-CoV-2 infection. From the 5' RACE reads, TCRdb called clonotypes with MiXCR, one entry per CDR3 protein. This table holds around 70,000 distinct CDR3 sequences, 12% found once. The material sequenced was whole blood. Receptors were obtained from an adult who was a healthcare worker with PCR-confirmed SARS-CoV-2 infection or an uninfected control (not recorded which).

This clonotype was recorded many times. The chain employs TRBV3-1 and TRBJ1-1; D might be TRBD1 (6 bases). Germline assignment: CDR1 LGHDT and CDR2 YNNKEL (reference sequence). Trimming removed 0 bases at V and 2 bases at J, with 10 bases between. This CDR3 has 15 residues. CDR3 sequence reads: CASSQDPGANTEAFF. For the CDR3, the DNA is TGTGCCAGCAGCCAAGACCCGGGGGCCAACACTGAAGCTTTCTTT. The entire variable domain, with the rest obtained from reference TRBV3-1 and TRBJ1-1, is as follows: DTAVSQTPKYLVTQMGNDKSIKCEQNLGHDTMYWYKQDSKKFLKIMFSYNNKELIINETVPNRFSPKSPDKAHLNLHINSLELGDSAVYFCASSQDPGANTEAFFGQGTRLTVV.

This clonotype counts as medium-sized (0.01 to 0.1%). The chain couples TRBV12-3 or TRBV12-4 to TRBJ2-7, with TRBD1 matching 7 bases. V shed 6 bases, J shed 4 bases, and the junction held 3 bases outside the gene matches. The CDR3 has 12 amino acids. The DNA for the CDR3 is TGTGCCAGCAGCCCAGGGGGATACGAGCAGTACTTC. This gives the protein CASSPGGYEQYF.

J is TRBJ1-2 and V is TRBV28; D remains ambiguous. The CDR3 totals 14 residues. From germline, CDR1 is MDHEN and CDR2 SYDVKM. Trimming left V 2 bases short and J 4 bases short, with 11 bases between. The DNA of the CDR3 is TGTGCCAGCAGTTTACTCACCGGGCCCTATGGCTACACCTTC. This encodes CASSLLTGPYGYTF.

In nucleotides, the CDR3 is TGTGCCAGCAGTGAAGCGATGACTAGCGGGGGCGGAAGGAATACGCAGTATTTT. This encodes CASSEAMTSGGGRNTQYF. This rearrangement joins TRBV6-1 to TRBJ2-3; 12 bases fit TRBD2. V gave up 0 bases and J gave up 7 bases; unmatched junction bases: 11. There are 18 residues in the CDR3. Germline assignment: CDR1 MNHNS and CDR2 SASEGT.

As concerns this clonotype: A much larger clone sits a single nucleotide away, making a read error possible. This sequence joins TRBV5-4 and TRBJ2-5; D is unclear. Per the germline V gene, CDR1 is SGHNT and CDR2 is YYREEE (reference sequence). The CDR3 totals 14 residues. CDR3 nucleotide sequence: TGTGCCAGCAGCTTACCAGGTTCACAAGAGACCCTGTACTTC. This sequence encodes CASSLPGSQETLYF.

This clonotype was counted ten times or more. This chain's CDR3 is CSVAPMAANTEAFF. CDR3 sequence (DNA): TGCAGCGTGGCCCCCATGGCGGCCAACACTGAAGCTTTCTTT. The rearrangement joins TRBV29-1 to TRBJ1-1; D is undetermined. This CDR3 contains 14 residues. Trimming stripped 6 bases from V and 2 bases from J, with 16 bases between. Germline V gene lookup returns CDR1 SQVTM and CDR2 ANQGSEA.

This clonotype has only a few counts. The rearrangement uses TRBV5-1 and TRBJ1-1, with D hard to call. Per germline, CDR1 SGHRS and CDR2 YFSETQ. Trimming took 1 base from V and 0 from J, leaving 13 bases between them. The CDR3 totals 16 residues. CDR3 protein: CASSLFGERLNTEAFF. The DNA for the CDR3 is TGCGCCAGCAGCTTGTTCGGGGAACGACTGAACACTGAAGCTTTCTTT.

This clonotype was picked up a small number of times. J is TRBJ1-1 and V is TRBV7-8; D not resolved. Trimming shortened V by 5 bases and J by 5 bases, and 15 bases separated the two germline ends. The CDR3 is 14 amino acids. CDR1 is SGHVS and CDR2 is FQNEAQ in the germline V gene. For the CDR3, the DNA is TGTGCCAGCAGCCCCGCCCGGGGAGGAACTGAAGCTTTCTTT. Protein sequence: CASSPARGGTEAFF.

The chain combines TRBV28 with TRBJ2-4; possibly TRBD2 for D (5 bases). The germline V and J ends were trimmed by 4 bases and 7 bases, with 11 bases remaining between them. Germline assignment: CDR1 MDHEN and CDR2 SYDVKM. The CDR3 spans 13 residues. DNA of the CDR3: TGTGCCAGCAGTTCACCACAGCGGAACATTCAGTACTTC. It codes for CASSSPQRNIQYF.

This clonotype was detected ten times or more. J is TRBJ1-2 and V is TRBV29-1; tentatively, D is TRBD1 (5 bases). This CDR3 contains 11 residues. V was clipped by 7 bases and J by 8 bases, with 14 bases between them. Germline CDR1 SQVTM, CDR2 ANQGSEA. The CDR3 nucleotides read TGCAGCGACGGGACCTCGGGAGGCTACACCTTC. This gives the protein CSDGTSGGYTF.

This clonotype was detected only a few times. The gene calls are TRBV20-1 and TRBJ2-7; weak D call: TRBD1 (5 bases). The CDR3 has 14 residues. The V gene lost 3 bases and the J gene lost 4 bases, with 16 bases spanning the gap. Per the germline V gene, CDR1 is DFQATT and CDR2 is SNEGSKA (reference sequence). The CDR3 sequence: CSASRDWTKYEQYF. CDR3 DNA: TGCAGTGCTAGTCGCGACTGGACAAAGTACGAGCAGTACTTC.

This clonotype appeared a few times. The CDR3 nucleotides read TGCAGTGCTAGAGAGCATATAGGAGCTTTCTTT. It yields the protein CSAREHIGAFF. This chain connects TRBV20-1 to TRBJ1-1; D unclear. V lost 0 bases to trimming and J lost 10 bases, with 9 bases between them. Germline values: CDR1 DFQATT, CDR2 SNEGSKA (reference sequence). This CDR3 is built from 11 residues.

The J gene is TRBJ2-7, the V gene TRBV10-3, with D unclear. This CDR3 spans 15 amino acids. V was shortened by 5 bases and J by 1 base, with 15 bases between the two germline ends. CDR1 is ENHRY and CDR2 is SYGVKD in the germline V gene. Written as DNA, the CDR3 is TGTGCCATCAGTCCCGACCGATCCAGGTCCTACGAGCAGTACTTC. Translated: CAISPDRSRSYEQYF.

This clonotype was detected ten times or more. V usage is TRBV7-6 and J usage is TRBJ2-1; 8 nucleotides line up with TRBD1. With 5 bases clipped from V and 1 base from J, the junction kept 4 bases outside the gene matches. CDR3 length: 15 residues. Germline loops: CDR1 SGHVS, CDR2 FNYEAQ. CDR3 in DNA: TGTGCCAGCAGCGCCCGACAGGGGTCCTACAATGAGCAGTTCTTC. This translates into CASSARQGSYNEQFF.

In its sample, this clonotype was seen a few times. V usage is TRBV7-2 and J usage is TRBJ2-7; 10 bases align to TRBD1. V shed 2 bases, J shed 3 bases, and the junction held 7 bases outside the gene matches. The CDR3 has 16 amino acids. Germline assignment: CDR1 SGHTA and CDR2 FQGNSA. In DNA, the CDR3 is TGTGCCAGCAGCTTACATTGGGGACAGGGGTTCTACGAGCAGTACTTC. It yields the protein CASSLHWGQGFYEQYF.

This clonotype was recorded many times. CDR3 amino acids: CASSLYASGRDNEQFF. The CDR3 nucleotides are TGTGCCAGCTCACTCTATGCTAGCGGGAGGGACAATGAGCAGTTCTTC. The V and J genes are TRBV18 and TRBJ2-1; 12 nucleotides line up with TRBD2. Germline V lookup: CDR1 KGHSH, CDR2 LQKENI. CDR3 length: 16 amino acids. The trim removed 4 bases at V and 5 bases at J, leaving 6 bases unmatched.

This clonotype appeared many times. The chain recombines TRBV12-5 with TRBJ2-1; TRBD2 aligns across 7 bases. CDR1 and CDR2 from the germline V gene are LGHNT and FRNRAP. CDR3 length equals 16 residues. Trimming took 0 bases from V and 5 from J; bases not matched to a gene: 7. The CDR3, as DNA: TGTGCTAGTGGTTTGGTATCCAGCGGGACTAACAATGAGCAGTTCTTC. Translating gives CASGLVSSGTNNEQFF.

In this sample, this clonotype turned up many times. CDR3 DNA: TGCGCCAGCAGCTTCCTCCCGGGACAGGGTTCCTCCTACAATGAGCAGTTCTTC. Its protein is CASSFLPGQGSSYNEQFF. This chain links TRBV5-1 with TRBJ2-1; 9 nucleotides line up with TRBD1. V gave up 2 bases and J gave up 0 bases; unmatched junction bases: 9. Looked up from germline, CDR1 is SGHRS and CDR2 is YFSETQ. The CDR3 extends over 18 amino acids.

V gene TRBV2 combines with J gene TRBJ2-3; 7 nucleotides align to TRBD2. The V gene's germline CDR1 is SNHLY and CDR2 FYNNEI. The length of the CDR3 is 16 residues. V shed 1 base, J shed 2 bases, and the junction held 6 bases outside the gene matches. CDR3 residues: CASSEDPSGYTDTQYF. CDR3 coding DNA: TGTGCCAGCAGTGAAGATCCTAGCGGATACACAGATACGCAGTATTTT.

This clonotype was seen many times. V gene TRBV5-1 combines with J gene TRBJ2-3, with TRBD2 matching 11 bases. Unmatched junction bases numbered 8, after V lost 3 bases and J lost 2 bases. This CDR3 has 17 amino acids. Germline-derived CDR1 and CDR2 are SGHRS and YFSETQ. This CDR3 reads CASSSTGLAALTDTQYF. The CDR3 DNA reads TGCGCCAGCAGCTCCACGGGACTAGCGGCACTCACAGATACGCAGTATTTT. Full variable domain (remainder filled in from reference TRBV5-1 and TRBJ2-3): KAGVTQTPRYLIKTRGQQVTLSCSPISGHRSVSWYQQTPGQGLQFLFEYFSETQRNKGNFPGRFSGRQFSNSRSEMNVSTLELGDSALYLCASSSTGLAALTDTQYFGPGTRLTVL.

Turning to this clonotype: The conserved phenylalanine or tryptophan is not found at the CDR3 terminus, so this likely reflects a read error. The DNA is left out, because the CDR3 cannot be placed on it with certainty; the CDR3 is given as TCRdb lists it. The V and J genes are TRBV28 and TRBJ1-1. The CDR3 has 8 residues if both end residues are counted. Germline V gives CDR1 MDHEN, CDR2 SYDVKM. The CDR3: CASSFSLR.